A selection of T cell receptor beta chains follows, all from one sample in a study of blood T cell repertoires in COVID-19. Using immunoSEQ multiplex PCR, the repertoire was profiled, and TCRdb retains in-frame clones only, with some absent. This table holds 150,000 to 180,000 clones, approximately 85% found once. The sequenced sample was peripheral blood. Receptors originate from a man in his fifties or sixties with COVID-19, enrolled during active disease. CDR3s include the opening cysteine and the closing phenylalanine or tryptophan. D genes are given only for firm matches. Rows may omit the clone size; those that give it use once, few, many or a size class.

>14|NA|TRBJ1-6|TRBV6-5|NA
CASSRTRGNSPLHF
TGTGCCAGCAGCCGCACCAGGGGAAATTCACCCCTCCACTTT
>13|NA|TRBJ2-5|TRBV10-3|NA
CAISAVARETQYF
TGTGCCATCAGCGCTGTAGCGAGGGAGACCCAGTACTTC
>14|few|TRBJ1-1|TRBV7-2|NA
CASSLHQGSTEAFF
TGTGCCAGCAGCCTACACCAGGGATCCACTGAAGCTTTCTTT
>14|once|TRBJ1-1|TRBV5-1|TRBD1
CASSLEQGVTEAFF
TGCGCCAGCAGCTTGGAACAGGGGGTTACTGAAGCTTTCTTT
>14|once|TRBJ1-2|TRBV5-1|NA
CASSLGTGTYGYTF
TGCGCCAGCAGCTTAGGAACGGGTACCTATGGCTACACCTTC
>13|NA|TRBJ2-7|TRBV29-1|NA
CSVVRQESHEQYF
TGCAGCGTTGTGAGACAGGAATCCCACGAGCAGTACTTC
>15|few|TRBJ2-7|TRBV4-2|TRBD2
CASSQLAGKNYEQYF
TGTGCCAGCAGCCAATTAGCGGGAAAAAACTACGAGCAGTACTTC
>14|NA|TRBJ2-1|TRBV7-2|TRBD1
CASSTGQPYNEQFF
TGTGCCAGCAGCACGGGACAGCCCTACAATGAGCAGTTCTTC
>15|NA|TRBJ2-1|TRBV9|TRBD2
CASSVTSGGLNEQFF
TGTGCCAGCAGCGTGACTAGCGGGGGGTTGAATGAGCAGTTCTTC
>16|NA|TRBJ1-5|TRBV19|TRBD1
CASSTGTGISNQPQHF
TGTGCCAGTAGTACAGGGACAGGGATAAGCAATCAGCCCCAGCATTTT
>13|NA|TRBJ2-7|TRBV27|NA
CASSFNRAYEQYF
TGTGCCAGCAGTTTTAACAGGGCCTACGAGCAGTACTTC